These 29 T cell receptor beta chains were all obtained from the same sample, sequenced in a study of T cells after posttransplantation cyclophosphamide. Cyclophosphamide on days +3 and +4 followed busulfan-fludarabine conditioning and a marrow graft. The table came from immunoSEQ multiplex PCR; TCRdb's copy has only in-frame clones and leaves some out. The specimen has about 9,200 clones, none found just once. The sample in question was PBMCs, obtained after allogeneic stem cell transplant with posttransplant cyclophosphamide. Source of these receptors: a female patient in her thirties or forties who received an allogeneic stem cell transplant from a related donor, was CMV-positive, and had no GVHD. Certain T cells may be donor cells from the graft.

This clone was detected ten times or more. The chain carries TRBV5-5 and TRBJ1-3; D unclear. V shed 4 bases and J shed 7 bases, with 15 bases lying between them. The CDR3 totals 14 residues. The germline CDR1 and CDR2 sequences are SGHKS and YYEKEE (reference sequence). In nucleotides, the CDR3 is TGTGCCAGCAGCCCATCCGGGTTACCGAACACCATATATTTT. Translation gives CASSPSGLPNTIYF.

This clone was picked up many times. The chain carries TRBV28 and TRBJ1-1; D unresolved. Germline V gene sequence: CDR1 MDHEN, CDR2 SYDVKM. V lost 8 bases and J lost 1, with 20 bases in between. The CDR3 totals 16 residues. CDR3 residues: CASLQVTIRRNTEAFF. The CDR3 DNA sequence: TGTGCCAGCCTCCAGGTCACCATTAGGAGGAACACTGAAGCTTTCTTT.

This clone has ten or more counts. CDR3 region: CASSLSYHNEQFF. In DNA form, the CDR3 reads TGCGCCAGCAGCTTAAGCTACCACAATGAGCAGTTCTTC. This chain connects TRBV5-1 to TRBJ2-1; D is undetermined. CDR1 and CDR2 from the germline V gene are SGHRS and YFSETQ. This CDR3 is 13 amino acids long. V lost 2 bases and J 5 bases, leaving 8 bases between the germline ends. The whole variable domain, filled in from reference TRBV5-1 and TRBJ2-1, reads KAGVTQTPRYLIKTRGQQVTLSCSPISGHRSVSWYQQTPGQGLQFLFEYFSETQRNKGNFPGRFSGRQFSNSRSEMNVSTLELGDSALYLCASSLSYHNEQFFGPGTRLTVL.

By sample fraction, this clone is hyperexpanded. The gene calls are TRBV2 and TRBJ2-7; possible D gene TRBD2, 5 bases. Germline CDR1 SNHLY, CDR2 FYNNEI. The CDR3 has 16 amino acids. Trimming took off 0 bases at V and 3 bases at J, with 15 bases between the two ends. The CDR3 DNA sequence: TGTGCCAGCAGTGAAGCGCACACGGGGATAAACTACGAGCAGTACTTC. Translation: CASSEAHTGINYEQYF.

This clone was observed many times. CDR3 sequence: CASKGTSGSSYNEQFF. The CDR3 DNA reads TGTGCCAGCAAAGGGACTAGCGGGAGTTCCTACAATGAGCAGTTCTTC. The chain combines TRBV25-1 with TRBJ2-1; TRBD2 matches at 14 bases. The trim removed 7 bases at V and 1 base at J, leaving 3 bases unmatched. The CDR3 has 16 residues. Germline lookup yields CDR1 MGHDK and CDR2 SYGVNS.

This clone came up many times. This rearrangement joins TRBV2 to TRBJ1-4, with unresolved D. Germline V gives CDR1 SNHLY, CDR2 FYNNEI. This CDR3 has 13 residues. The V gene lost 5 bases and the J gene lost 6 bases, with 10 bases spanning the gap. The CDR3 reads CASSPLRHEKLFF. Written as DNA, the CDR3 is TGTGCCAGCAGTCCACTTCGCCATGAAAAACTGTTTTTT.

This clone has ten or more counts. The chain links TRBV13 to TRBJ1-5, with D maybe TRBD1 (5 bases). This CDR3 is 12 amino acids long. V gave up 4 bases and J gave up 9 bases, with 10 bases separating them. Germline lookup yields CDR1 PRHDT and CDR2 FYEKMQ (reference sequence). CDR3 sequence (DNA): TGTGCCAGCAGCTCGTCCGGGGGGCCCCAGCATTTT. Translating it yields CASSSSGGPQHF.

This clone was counted ten times or more. The chain links TRBV7-2 to TRBJ1-5; D is ambiguous. Trimming took 0 bases from V and 2 from J, leaving 5 bases between them. The CDR3 spans 14 residues. Germline V gene data show CDR1 as SGHTA and CDR2 as FQGNSA. In DNA, the CDR3 is TGTGCCAGCAGCTTAGCCGGGGGCAATCAGCCCCAGCATTTT. As protein: CASSLAGGNQPQHF.

This clone has ten or more counts. This rearrangement joins TRBV24-1 to TRBJ2-2; unclear D gene. The CDR3 loop spans 16 amino acids. From germline, CDR1 is KGHDR and CDR2 SFDVKD. V was shortened by 4 bases and J by 1 base, with 12 bases between the two germline ends. The CDR3 DNA follows: TGTGCCACCAGTGAATCCGCAGGATTGAACACCGGGGAGCTGTTTTTT. This gives the protein CATSESAGLNTGELFF.

The table lists this clone with many counts. The rearrangement uses TRBV2 and TRBJ1-5; D is possibly TRBD1 (6 bases). The CDR3 runs to 13 residues. The V gene lost 5 bases and the J gene lost 6 bases, with 11 bases spanning the gap. Germline V gene lookup returns CDR1 SNHLY and CDR2 FYNNEI. CDR3 sequence (DNA): TGTGCCAGCAGTCAAAACAGGGTTCAGCCCCAGCATTTT. Translating gives CASSQNRVQPQHF.

This clone was observed many times. The J gene is TRBJ1-1, the V gene TRBV7-2, with TRBD1 matching over 8 bases. Germline V gene data show CDR1 as SGHTA and CDR2 as FQGNSA. V lost 4 bases and J lost 1; bases outside the gene matches: 8. This CDR3 is 16 amino acids long. The CDR3 nucleotides read TGTGCCAGCAGCTCCCGCAGGGGGCGGAGGAACACTGAAGCTTTCTTT. Its protein product is CASSSRRGRRNTEAFF.

This clone appeared many times. The chain recombines TRBV19 with TRBJ2-3; 7 bases map to TRBD2. There are 14 residues in the CDR3. Germline V gene data show CDR1 as LNHDA and CDR2 as SQIVND (reference sequence). Trimming removed 5 bases from V and 6 bases from J; junction bases left unmatched: 8. DNA of the CDR3: TGTGCCAGTAGTCCCCAGCGGGGAGGTGATACGCAGTATTTT. Protein product: CASSPQRGGDTQYF.

There are many counts of this clone. This rearrangement joins TRBV27 to TRBJ1-1; D might be TRBD1 (5 bases). V lost 5 bases and J lost 0, with 19 bases in between. The CDR3 has 17 residues. The germline V gene has CDR1 MNHEY and CDR2 SMNVEV (reference sequence). CDR3 in amino acids: CASSPSWGDLMNTEAFF. The CDR3 nucleotides read TGTGCCAGCAGTCCCTCTTGGGGGGACCTTATGAACACTGAAGCTTTCTTT.

This clone was detected many times. The chain has TRBV5-1 and TRBJ2-2, with no clear D. This CDR3 contains 14 residues. Trimming stripped 2 bases from V and 6 bases from J, with 11 bases between. Germline loops: CDR1 SGHRS, CDR2 YFSETQ. In nucleotides, the CDR3 is TGCGCCAGCAGCTTCTCTAACCCACCCGGGGAGCTGTTTTTT. It specifies CASSFSNPPGELFF.

The table lists this clone with a few counts. The chain combines TRBV27 with TRBJ2-7; tentatively, D is TRBD2 (6 bases). V shed 4 bases and J shed 2 bases, with 18 bases lying between them. CDR1 is MNHEY, CDR2 SMNVEV, per germline (reference sequence). The CDR3 has 16 amino acids. The CDR3 sequence: CASSSPKGSGPYEQYF. CDR3 nucleotide sequence: TGTGCCAGCAGTTCCCCAAAGGGTAGCGGACCCTACGAGCAGTACTTC.

The chain has TRBV30 and TRBJ2-3; the D gene is possibly TRBD1 (5 bases). CDR1 is GTSNPN, CDR2 SVGIG, per germline (reference sequence). Trimming removed 6 bases at V and 1 base at J, with 20 bases between. The CDR3 extends over 16 amino acids. As DNA, the CDR3 is TGTGCCTGCCCGGATCTAGTGGTAGGGGGCACAGATACGCAGTATTTT. It yields the protein CACPDLVVGGTDTQYF.

This clone was seen a handful of times. This chain uses TRBV7-2 with TRBJ1-2, with a possible D match to TRBD1 (5 bases). Trimming cost V 1 base and J 2 bases, with 8 bases left between them. Germline loops: CDR1 SGHTA, CDR2 FQGNSA. CDR3 length: 14 amino acids. CDR3 in DNA: TGTGCCAGCAGCTTAGGAGGGGAGAACTATGGCTACACCTTC. Its translation is CASSLGGENYGYTF.

This clone showed up many times. The rearrangement uses TRBV27 and TRBJ2-7; TRBD1 matches at 7 bases. Germline V gene data show CDR1 as MNHEY and CDR2 as SMNVEV (reference sequence). The CDR3 totals 11 residues. V was pared by 6 bases and J by 4 bases, with 0 bases of the junction left unmatched. DNA for the CDR3: TGTGCCAGCAGCAGGGGGTACGAGCAGTACTTC. Translating gives CASSRGYEQYF.

This clone was recorded many times. V usage is TRBV28 and J usage is TRBJ1-1; 7 bases map to TRBD1. Germline CDR1 is MDHEN and CDR2 is SYDVKM. V lost 3 bases, J lost 2 bases, and 6 bases stayed unmatched. This CDR3 comprises 15 residues. This CDR3 is CASSFRGLSNTEAFF. The CDR3 DNA is TGTGCCAGCAGTTTCAGGGGGTTATCAAACACTGAAGCTTTCTTT.

In its sample, this clone was seen many times. The chain carries TRBV5-1 and TRBJ1-1; 8 nucleotides match TRBD1. CDR3 size: 18 residues. Germline V CDR1 and CDR2: SGHRS, YFSETQ. Trimming removed 5 bases from V and 1 base from J; junction bases left unmatched: 16. CDR3 amino acids: CASRSNVGTGPGNTEAFF. In nucleotides, the CDR3 is TGCGCCAGCAGATCGAATGTTGGGACAGGCCCGGGGAACACTGAAGCTTTCTTT.

This clone is termed medium-sized. The rearrangement uses TRBV6-1 and TRBJ2-3; D may correspond to TRBD1 or TRBD2 (6 bases each). Germline lookup yields CDR1 MNHNS and CDR2 SASEGT. V lost 2 bases to trimming and J lost 7 bases, with 19 bases between them. This CDR3 is 16 amino acids long. The CDR3 coding sequence is TGTGCCAGCAGTGAAAGAGGGGGAGGACTGGGGAATACGCAGTATTTT. Encoded protein: CASSERGGGLGNTQYF.

This clone was picked up many times. The chain joins TRBV7-9 to TRBJ2-7; 10 positions agree with TRBD2. Germline assignment: CDR1 SEHNR and CDR2 FQNEAQ (reference sequence). The CDR3 is 15 residues long. V dropped 4 bases and J dropped 6; count of bases not matched to a gene: 9. CDR3 in amino acids: CASSSPAGGPPEQYF. Written as DNA, the CDR3 is TGTGCCAGCAGCTCTCCAGCGGGGGGGCCTCCCGAGCAGTACTTC.

The chain links TRBV28 to TRBJ2-2; D may be TRBD1 (5 bases). Germline V gene sequence: CDR1 MDHEN, CDR2 SYDVKM. CDR3 length: 14 residues. V lost 6 bases and J 10 bases, leaving 18 bases between the germline ends. The CDR3 nucleotides read TGTGCCAGCAGCGGAAACCAGGGATACGAGGAGCTGTTTTTT. This encodes CASSGNQGYEELFF. Full variable domain (outside the CDR3, taken from reference TRBV28 and TRBJ2-2): DVKVTQSSRYLVKRTGEKVFLECVQDMDHENMFWYRQDPGLGLRLIYFSYDVKMKEKGDIPEGYSVSREKKERFSLILESASTNQTSMYLCASSGNQGYEELFFGEGSRLTVL.

This chain joins TRBV9 and TRBJ2-5; D may be TRBD1 (6 bases). Trimming took off 2 bases at V and 3 bases at J, with 8 bases between the two ends. The CDR3 is made up of 13 amino acids. The germline CDR1 and CDR2 sequences are SGDLS and YYNGEE. The CDR3 bases are TGTGCCAGCAGCGTTACAGGGAAAGAGACCCAGTACTTC. It codes for CASSVTGKETQYF. Full variable domain (outside the CDR3, taken from reference TRBV9 and TRBJ2-5): DSGVTQTPKHLITATGQRVTLRCSPRSGDLSVYWYQQSLDQGLQFLIQYYNGEERAKGNILERFSAQQFPDLHSELNLSSLELGDSALYFCASSVTGKETQYFGPGTRLLVL.

This clone occurred many times. V gene TRBV5-5 combines with J gene TRBJ2-5, with TRBD1 as a possible D gene (6 bases). This CDR3 spans 14 amino acids. Germline V CDR1 and CDR2: SGHKS, YYEKEE (reference sequence). Trimming stripped 4 bases from V and 5 bases from J, with 15 bases between. The CDR3 loop reads CASSRDTSFETQYF. In DNA form, the CDR3 reads TGTGCCAGCAGCCGGGACACCTCATTTGAGACCCAGTACTTC.

There are many counts of this clone. The V gene is TRBV5-5, the J gene TRBJ2-3, with TRBD2 matching over 8 bases. The CDR3 extends over 16 amino acids. The germline V gene encodes CDR1 SGHKS and CDR2 YYEKEE (reference sequence). V lost 6 bases and J lost 0; bases outside the gene matches: 9. The DNA of the CDR3 is TGTGCCAGCAACAAGCGGGGGCCATCTAGCACAGATACGCAGTATTTT. Protein sequence: CASNKRGPSSTDTQYF.

This clone was counted at least ten times. The CDR3 is CASTPRGDTQYF. The CDR3 nucleotides read TGTGCCAGCACCCCGAGAGGGGATACGCAGTATTTT. J is TRBJ2-3 and V is TRBV12-3 or TRBV12-4; a weak D match, TRBD2 (5 bases). The CDR3 length is 12 residues. Trimming pared 7 bases from V and 6 bases from J, leaving 11 bases between.

This clone occurred many times. The genes are TRBV9 and TRBJ1-1; TRBD1 matches at 7 bases. Looked up from germline, CDR1 is SGDLS and CDR2 is YYNGEE. The CDR3 loop spans 16 amino acids. J gave up 0 bases and V 4 bases, and 9 bases lay outside the gene matches. Written as DNA, the CDR3 is TGTGCCAGCAGCACAGGACAGGCGATCTTGAACACTGAAGCTTTCTTT. Translated: CASSTGQAILNTEAFF. The variable domain in full, completed from reference TRBV9 and TRBJ1-1, reads DSGVTQTPKHLITATGQRVTLRCSPRSGDLSVYWYQQSLDQGLQFLIQYYNGEERAKGNILERFSAQQFPDLHSELNLSSLELGDSALYFCASSTGQAILNTEAFFGQGTRLTVV.

This clone was seen at least ten times. The gene calls are TRBV5-5 and TRBJ2-7; 9 bases fit TRBD2. J gave up 0 bases and V 5 bases, and 6 bases lay outside the gene matches. The CDR3 is 15 residues long. Germline values: CDR1 SGHKS, CDR2 YYEKEE (reference sequence). DNA of the CDR3: TGTGCCAGCAGTATCGGGACTAGCAACTCCTACGAGCAGTACTTC. The encoded protein is CASSIGTSNSYEQYF.